This record covers a single TCR beta chain. These data are taken from a study of T cells expressing NK-cell markers. TCRdb reprocessed the 5' RACE reads; each CDR3 protein has one entry and no DNA is given. The table lists about half a million distinct CDR3 sequences. The CDR3 has 14 amino acids. Germline V gives CDR1 MNHEY, CDR2 SVGEGT. The sequencing sample was made of blood T cells: a sorted CD56 or NKG2C T cell subset, CD4+ or CD8+ T cells, or bulk PBMC T cells (not recorded which). The TCR comes from a woman aged 45-65 years in good health. The gene calls are TRBV6-2 or TRBV6-3 and TRBJ2-7. CDR3 loop: CASSYSAGPYEQYF.